This paragraph covers one T cell receptor (beta chain) sequence. The CDR3 sequence is 11 residues long. V gave up 3 bases and J gave up 6 bases, with 8 bases separating them. The germline CDR1 and CDR2 sequences are DFQATT and SNEGSKA (reference sequence). The data originate from a study of T cell responses to AZD1222 COVID-19 vaccine. The data were produced by immunoSEQ multiplex PCR, yet TCRdb's version contains in-frame clones alone and is incomplete. The sample carries under 150,000 clones, roughly 85% recorded once. Sequenced here: peripheral blood, sampled 28 days after the second dose of the MenACWY control vaccine. The chain employs TRBV20-1 and TRBJ1-1; no firm D call. This receptor was obtained from an adult who received the MenACWY meningococcal vaccine as a control. The CDR3 DNA reads TGCAGTGCTAGTCGAGTCGCTGAAGCTTTCTTT. It yields the protein CSASRVAEAFF.